These T cell receptor beta chains were read from a single sample in a study of identical twins. TCRdb ran MiXCR on the 5' RACE reads and lists one entry per CDR3 protein. Among roughly 1,500,000 distinct CDR3 sequences, less than 40% were seen once, and the ten largest hold approximately 0.25%. Sequencing used cord blood. These receptors all stem from a newborn girl in good health. The CDR3 runs from the conserved cysteine through the conserved F or W. The order of the fields is clone size, V gene, D gene, J gene, CDR3 protein, CDR3 DNA. A D gene is named only where the DNA matches it firmly. Size is omitted from some rows. Given values are once, few, many or a class for expanded clones.

abundance: NA
v_gene: TRBV6-6
d_gene: NA
j_gene: TRBJ2-5
CDR3aa: CASSFDWGETQYF
CDR3nt: TGTGCCAGCAGTTTCGACTGGGGAGAGACCCAGTACTTC

abundance: NA
v_gene: TRBV27
d_gene: TRBD1
j_gene: TRBJ1-2
CDR3aa: CASSLKGTGVSTF
CDR3nt: TGTGCCAGCAGTTTAAAAGGGACAGGGGTGTCCACCTTC

abundance: NA
v_gene: TRBV29-1
d_gene: NA
j_gene: TRBJ2-1
CDR3aa: CSVARTKNSYNEQFF
CDR3nt: TGCAGCGTTGCCCGGACTAAGAACTCCTACAATGAGCAGTTCTTC

abundance: NA
v_gene: TRBV6-2/TRBV6-3
d_gene: TRBD2
j_gene: TRBJ2-7
CDR3aa: CASSLRKHQREAHEQYF
CDR3nt: TGTGCTAGCAGTCTCCGAAAACATCAGCGGGAGGCCCACGAGCAGTACTTC

abundance: few
v_gene: TRBV4-2
d_gene: TRBD2
j_gene: TRBJ2-2
CDR3aa: CASSLAGGVTGELFF
CDR3nt: TGTGCCAGCAGCCTAGCGGGAGGAGTCACCGGGGAGCTGTTTTTT

abundance: few
v_gene: TRBV7-9
d_gene: NA
j_gene: TRBJ2-1
CDR3aa: CASSLVWASGPLARSNEQFF
CDR3nt: TGTGCCAGCAGCTTAGTCTGGGCTAGTGGCCCCCTCGCGCGTTCCAATGAGCAGTTCTTC

abundance: NA
v_gene: TRBV6-1
d_gene: NA
j_gene: TRBJ2-7
CDR3aa: CASSEVALGEQYF
CDR3nt: TGTGCCAGCAGTGAAGTCGCGTTGGGCGAGCAGTACTTC

abundance: NA
v_gene: TRBV20-1
d_gene: NA
j_gene: TRBJ2-5
CDR3aa: CSASRGPSYQETQYF
CDR3nt: TGCAGTGCTTCGAGGGGCCCGAGTTATCAAGAGACCCAGTACTTC

abundance: few
v_gene: TRBV20-1
d_gene: TRBD1
j_gene: TRBJ2-7
CDR3aa: CSATWGTGNSEQYF
CDR3nt: TGCAGTGCTACCTGGGGGACAGGGAACTCCGAGCAGTACTTC

abundance: few
v_gene: TRBV20-1
d_gene: NA
j_gene: TRBJ1-2
CDR3aa: CSARESGHRYGYTF
CDR3nt: TGCAGTGCTAGAGAGTCGGGACATCGCTATGGCTACACCTTC

abundance: NA
v_gene: TRBV29-1
d_gene: TRBD1
j_gene: TRBJ1-5
CDR3aa: CSAWTGMDQPQHF
CDR3nt: TGCAGCGCCTGGACAGGGATGGATCAGCCCCAGCATTTT

abundance: few
v_gene: TRBV10-3
d_gene: TRBD2
j_gene: TRBJ2-4
CDR3aa: CAISATGGQNIQYF
CDR3nt: TGTGCCATCAGTGCCACGGGGGGGCAAAACATTCAGTACTTC

abundance: NA
v_gene: TRBV7-9
d_gene: NA
j_gene: TRBJ1-2
CDR3aa: CASSPSGRNGCTF
CDR3nt: TGTGCCAGCAGCCCGTCGGGGCGGAATGGCTGCACCTTC

abundance: once
v_gene: TRBV13
d_gene: TRBD1
j_gene: TRBJ1-1
CDR3aa: CASSPGQGVMNTEAFF
CDR3nt: TGTGCCAGCAGCCCCGGACAGGGAGTCATGAACACTGAAGCTTTCTTT

abundance: NA
v_gene: TRBV11-3
d_gene: TRBD2
j_gene: TRBJ2-3
CDR3aa: CASSFGREGLDTQYF
CDR3nt: TGTGCCAGCAGCTTCGGGAGGGAGGGCCTAGATACGCAGTATTTT

abundance: NA
v_gene: TRBV4-1
d_gene: TRBD2
j_gene: TRBJ2-6
CDR3aa: CASSQGLAGSGANVLTF
CDR3nt: TGCGCCAGCAGCCAAGGACTAGCGGGGTCTGGGGCCAACGTCCTGACTTTC

abundance: NA
v_gene: TRBV20-1
d_gene: NA
j_gene: TRBJ1-5
CDR3aa: CSARSGRDPYSNQPQHF
CDR3nt: TGCAGTGCTAGATCCGGTAGGGACCCTTATAGCAATCAGCCCCAGCATTTT

abundance: NA
v_gene: TRBV7-2
d_gene: NA
j_gene: TRBJ2-5
CDR3aa: CASSSKQVRTETQYF
CDR3nt: TGTGCCAGCAGCTCGAAGCAGGTTCGAACCGAGACCCAGTACTTC

abundance: NA
v_gene: TRBV20-1
d_gene: NA
j_gene: TRBJ1-5
CDR3aa: CSASWAGATFSNQPQHF
CDR3nt: TGCAGTGCTAGTTGGGCAGGGGCGACCTTTAGCAATCAGCCCCAGCATTTT

abundance: NA
v_gene: TRBV20-1
d_gene: TRBD2
j_gene: TRBJ2-1
CDR3aa: CSASREAGAYNEQFF
CDR3nt: TGCAGTGCTAGTCGGGAGGCCGGGGCCTACAATGAGCAGTTCTTC

abundance: NA
v_gene: TRBV7-9
d_gene: NA
j_gene: TRBJ1-2
CDR3aa: CASSSTQLNNYGYTF
CDR3nt: TGTGCCAGCAGCTCGACACAACTTAATAACTATGGCTACACCTTC

abundance: NA
v_gene: TRBV28
d_gene: NA
j_gene: TRBJ2-2
CDR3aa: CASRLLDTNTGELFF
CDR3nt: TGTGCCAGCAGGCTCCTTGACACGAACACCGGGGAGCTGTTTTTT

abundance: NA
v_gene: TRBV29-1
d_gene: NA
j_gene: TRBJ2-4
CDR3aa: CSVAKRLTSGNEQYF
CDR3nt: TGCAGCGTTGCAAAACGGCTGACATCGGGCAATGAGCAGTACTTC

abundance: few
v_gene: TRBV15
d_gene: NA
j_gene: TRBJ1-4
CDR3aa: CATSRGQQTREKLFF
CDR3nt: TGTGCCACCAGCAGAGGTCAACAGACTCGCGAAAAACTGTTTTTT

abundance: NA
v_gene: TRBV4-1
d_gene: NA
j_gene: TRBJ1-4
CDR3aa: CASSQGPGARAEKLFF
CDR3nt: TGCGCCAGCAGCCAAGGACCGGGGGCGAGGGCTGAAAAACTGTTTTTT

abundance: NA
v_gene: TRBV6-5
d_gene: TRBD1
j_gene: TRBJ1-1
CDR3aa: CASSSPGRGPTEAFF
CDR3nt: TGTGCCAGCAGTTCCCCGGGCAGGGGGCCCACTGAAGCTTTCTTT

abundance: few
v_gene: TRBV12-3/TRBV12-4
d_gene: NA
j_gene: TRBJ2-7
CDR3aa: CASSLRLYYEQYF
CDR3nt: TGTGCCAGCAGTTTAAGACTCTACTACGAGCAGTACTTC

abundance: few
v_gene: TRBV5-1
d_gene: NA
j_gene: TRBJ1-6
CDR3aa: CASRGGSSYNSPLHF
CDR3nt: TGCGCCAGTCGTGGGGGCAGCTCCTATAATTCACCCCTCCACTTT

abundance: few
v_gene: TRBV6-1
d_gene: NA
j_gene: TRBJ1-2
CDR3aa: CASSEARGSPNYGYTF
CDR3nt: TGTGCCAGCAGTGAAGCGCGCGGAAGTCCTAACTATGGCTACACCTTC

abundance: few
v_gene: TRBV7-8
d_gene: NA
j_gene: TRBJ1-5
CDR3aa: CASSDDRFSNQPQHF
CDR3nt: TGTGCCAGCAGCGACGACAGGTTTAGCAATCAGCCCCAGCATTTT

abundance: few
v_gene: TRBV24-1
d_gene: NA
j_gene: TRBJ2-3
CDR3aa: CATSLGGQDTQYF
CDR3nt: TGTGCCACCAGTCTCGGGGGACAAGATACGCAGTATTTT

abundance: NA
v_gene: TRBV15
d_gene: TRBD1
j_gene: TRBJ1-2
CDR3aa: CATSRDLRTGPFNYGYTF
CDR3nt: TGTGCCACCAGCAGAGATCTAAGGACAGGGCCCTTTAACTATGGCTACACCTTC

abundance: NA
v_gene: TRBV29-1
d_gene: TRBD1
j_gene: TRBJ1-1
CDR3aa: CSVGTGQLQNTEAFF
CDR3nt: TGCAGCGTTGGGACGGGACAGCTCCAGAACACTGAAGCTTTCTTT

abundance: many
v_gene: TRBV28
d_gene: TRBD2
j_gene: TRBJ2-1
CDR3aa: CASSLWGAGGDNEQFF
CDR3nt: TGTGCCAGCAGTTTATGGGGAGCGGGAGGGGACAATGAGCAGTTCTTC

abundance: few
v_gene: TRBV14
d_gene: NA
j_gene: TRBJ2-1
CDR3aa: CASSPRTTNNEQFF
CDR3nt: TGTGCCAGCAGCCCGAGGACCACAAACAATGAGCAGTTCTTC

abundance: NA
v_gene: TRBV7-2
d_gene: NA
j_gene: TRBJ2-3
CDR3aa: CASSLMVRSTDTQYF
CDR3nt: TGTGCCAGCAGCCTGATGGTTAGGAGCACAGATACGCAGTATTTT

abundance: once
v_gene: TRBV20-1
d_gene: NA
j_gene: TRBJ2-3
CDR3aa: CSASLRTDTQYF
CDR3nt: TGCAGTGCTAGTCTCCGGACAGATACGCAGTATTTT

abundance: NA
v_gene: TRBV29-1
d_gene: NA
j_gene: TRBJ1-1
CDR3aa: CSVDPLANTEAFF
CDR3nt: TGCAGCGTTGACCCTCTGGCGAACACTGAAGCTTTCTTT

abundance: NA
v_gene: TRBV3-1
d_gene: NA
j_gene: TRBJ2-3
CDR3aa: CASSQGGDNTDTQYF
CDR3nt: TGTGCCAGCAGCCAAGGCGGGGACAATACAGATACGCAGTATTTT

abundance: few
v_gene: TRBV4-2
d_gene: NA
j_gene: TRBJ2-1
CDR3aa: CASSRRAMRTPRENEQFF
CDR3nt: TGTGCCAGCAGCCGAAGAGCGATGAGGACTCCCCGGGAGAATGAGCAGTTCTTC

abundance: NA
v_gene: TRBV13
d_gene: TRBD2
j_gene: TRBJ2-1
CDR3aa: CASSSYGRGVQFF
CDR3nt: TGTGCCAGCAGCTCCTATGGGCGGGGGGTCCAGTTCTTC

abundance: NA
v_gene: TRBV7-7
d_gene: NA
j_gene: TRBJ2-2
CDR3aa: CASSYPGGRDTGELFF
CDR3nt: TGTGCCAGCAGCTATCCCGGGGGGCGGGACACCGGGGAGCTGTTTTTT

abundance: NA
v_gene: TRBV20-1
d_gene: TRBD2
j_gene: TRBJ2-7
CDR3aa: CSARGLAGLNEQYF
CDR3nt: TGCAGTGCTAGAGGGCTAGCGGGTTTAAATGAGCAGTACTTC

abundance: NA
v_gene: TRBV20-1
d_gene: TRBD2
j_gene: TRBJ2-2
CDR3aa: CSAPAGAPTGELFF
CDR3nt: TGCAGTGCGCCAGCGGGAGCCCCTACCGGGGAGCTGTTTTTT

abundance: NA
v_gene: TRBV10-3
d_gene: NA
j_gene: TRBJ1-1
CDR3aa: CAISEEENTEAFF
CDR3nt: TGTGCCATCAGTGAGGAAGAGAACACTGAAGCTTTCTTT

abundance: few
v_gene: TRBV6-1
d_gene: NA
j_gene: TRBJ1-5
CDR3aa: CASSLVGSPRDGNQPQHF
CDR3nt: TGTGCCAGCAGTCTCGTCGGGTCCCCTAGGGATGGCAATCAGCCCCAGCATTTT

abundance: few
v_gene: TRBV4-1
d_gene: NA
j_gene: TRBJ2-3
CDR3aa: CASSQDRWTRGTDTQYF
CDR3nt: TGCGCCAGCAGCCAAGATCGTTGGACCAGGGGCACAGATACGCAGTATTTT

abundance: few
v_gene: TRBV13
d_gene: NA
j_gene: TRBJ1-4
CDR3aa: CASSSPDPTTNEKLFF
CDR3nt: TGTGCCAGCAGCTCCCCAGACCCCACAACTAATGAAAAACTGTTTTTT